The T cell receptor beta chain under discussion was sequenced for a study of Graves' ophthalmopathy and Graves' hyperthyroidism. The CDR3 covers 14 residues. V was cut by 3 bases and J by 4 bases, with 13 bases left in between. Germline V gives CDR1 SGHAT, CDR2 FQNNGV. Amplification targeted the TCR beta CDR3 regions, with RNA transcripts as the source material. HTBI-primed first-round RT-PCR preceded second-round multiplex PCR. TCRdb reprocessed the multiplex PCR reads with MiXCR, giving one entry per CDR3 protein. Of 360,000 or so distinct CDR3 sequences in the sample, about 18% are singletons; the top ten hold roughly 1.6%. Regarding the study as a whole: Ophthalmopathy progression predictions by the model showed approximately 79% specificity and approximately 67% sensitivity. Most expanded clonotypes from thyroid (those above 0.001 frequency) were also found in blood. A 13-signature model separated ophthalmopathy from stable hyperthyroidism, reaching around 88% sensitivity and 75% to 83% specificity cross-validated.

Diagnosis was based on clinical symptoms, serum thyroxine, TRAb, thyroid ultrasound and orbital computed tomography. Many counts were recorded for this clonotype. Its target is not known. Sequencing was carried out using peripheral blood. The chain uses TRBV11-2 and TRBJ2-7; a possible D gene is TRBD2 (5 bases). The clonotype originates from a woman aged 18-30 years with Graves' ophthalmopathy. CDR3 loop: CASSFSGVPYEQYF. The CDR3 DNA reads TGTGCCAGCAGCTTTTCCGGGGTCCCTTACGAGCAGTACTTC.